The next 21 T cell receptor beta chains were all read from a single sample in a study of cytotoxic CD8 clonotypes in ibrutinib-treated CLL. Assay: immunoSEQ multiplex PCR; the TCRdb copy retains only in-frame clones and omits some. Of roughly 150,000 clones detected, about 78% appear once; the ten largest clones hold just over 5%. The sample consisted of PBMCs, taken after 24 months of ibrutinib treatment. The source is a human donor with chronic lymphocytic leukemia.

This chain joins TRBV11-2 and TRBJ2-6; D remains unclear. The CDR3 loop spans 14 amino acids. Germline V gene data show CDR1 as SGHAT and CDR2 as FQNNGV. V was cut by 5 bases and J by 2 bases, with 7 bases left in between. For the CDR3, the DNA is TGTGCCAGCAGCCGGTCTACTGGGGCCAACGTCCTGACTTTC. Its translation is CASSRSTGANVLTF.

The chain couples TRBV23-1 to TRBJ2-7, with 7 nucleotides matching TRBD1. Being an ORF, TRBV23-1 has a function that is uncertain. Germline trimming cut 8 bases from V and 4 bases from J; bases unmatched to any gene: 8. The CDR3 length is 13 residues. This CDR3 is CASPGQRLYEQYF. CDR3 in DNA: TGCGCCAGCCCGGGACAGAGACTTTACGAGCAGTACTTC.

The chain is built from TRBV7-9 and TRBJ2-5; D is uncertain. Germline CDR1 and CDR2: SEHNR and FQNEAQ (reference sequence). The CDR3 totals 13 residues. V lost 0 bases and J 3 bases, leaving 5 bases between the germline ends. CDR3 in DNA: TGTGCCAGCAGCTTAGCTGCCGAAGAGACCCAGTACTTC. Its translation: CASSLAAEETQYF.

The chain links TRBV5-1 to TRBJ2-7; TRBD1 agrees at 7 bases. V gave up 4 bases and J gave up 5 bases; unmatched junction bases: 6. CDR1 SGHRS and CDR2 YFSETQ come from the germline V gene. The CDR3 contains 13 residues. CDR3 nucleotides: TGCGCCAGCAGCCGGGACAGATCCCACGAGCAGTACTTC. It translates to CASSRDRSHEQYF.

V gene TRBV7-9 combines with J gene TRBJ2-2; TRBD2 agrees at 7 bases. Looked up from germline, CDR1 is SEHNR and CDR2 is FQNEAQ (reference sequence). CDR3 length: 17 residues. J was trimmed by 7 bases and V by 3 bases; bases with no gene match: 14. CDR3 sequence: CASSFLGGARSVGELFF. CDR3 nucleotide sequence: TGTGCCAGCAGCTTTTTGGGAGGGGCCCGGTCGGTCGGGGAGCTGTTTTTT.

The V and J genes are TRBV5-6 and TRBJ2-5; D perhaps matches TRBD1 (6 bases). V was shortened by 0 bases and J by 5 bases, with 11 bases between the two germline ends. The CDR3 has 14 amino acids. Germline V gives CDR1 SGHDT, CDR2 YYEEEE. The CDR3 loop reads CASSLVPQGETQYF. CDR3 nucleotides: TGTGCCAGCAGCTTGGTGCCCCAGGGGGAGACCCAGTACTTC.

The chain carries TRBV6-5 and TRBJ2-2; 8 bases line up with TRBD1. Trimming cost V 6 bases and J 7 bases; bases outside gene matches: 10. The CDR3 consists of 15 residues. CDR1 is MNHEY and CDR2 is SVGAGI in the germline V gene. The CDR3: CASSLDRGLGGELFF. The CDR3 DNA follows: TGTGCCAGCAGCCTCGACAGGGGATTGGGCGGGGAGCTGTTTTTT.

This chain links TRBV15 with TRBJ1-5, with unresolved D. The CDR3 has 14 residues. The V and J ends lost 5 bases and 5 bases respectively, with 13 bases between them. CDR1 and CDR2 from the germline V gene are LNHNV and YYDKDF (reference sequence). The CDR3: CATSPSSWDQPQHF. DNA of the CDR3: TGTGCCACCAGCCCCTCTTCGTGGGATCAGCCCCAGCATTTT.

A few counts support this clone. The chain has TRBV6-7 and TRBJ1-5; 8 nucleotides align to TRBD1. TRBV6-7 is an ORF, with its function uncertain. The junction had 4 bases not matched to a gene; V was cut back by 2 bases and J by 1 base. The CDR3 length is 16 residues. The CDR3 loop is CASSYRDRRSNQPQHF. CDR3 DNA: TGTGCCAGCAGTTACAGGGACAGGAGGAGCAATCAGCCCCAGCATTTT.

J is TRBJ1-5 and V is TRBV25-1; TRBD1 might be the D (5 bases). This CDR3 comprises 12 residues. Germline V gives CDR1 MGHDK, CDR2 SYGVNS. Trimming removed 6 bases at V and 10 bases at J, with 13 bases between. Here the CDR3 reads CASSLPGGPQHF. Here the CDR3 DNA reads TGTGCCAGCAGCCTGCCTGGGGGTCCCCAGCATTTT.

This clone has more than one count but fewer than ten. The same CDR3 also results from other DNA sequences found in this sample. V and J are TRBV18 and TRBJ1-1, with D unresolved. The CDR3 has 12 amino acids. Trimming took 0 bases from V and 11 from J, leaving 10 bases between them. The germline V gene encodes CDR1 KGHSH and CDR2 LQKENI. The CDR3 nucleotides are TGTGCCAGCTCACCACCCGAGGGTGGCGCTTTCTTT. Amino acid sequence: CASSPPEGGAFF.

The CDR3 DNA reads as TGTGCCAGTACCCCGACTAGGAGCACAGATACGCAGTATTTT. Amino acids: CASTPTRSTDTQYF. The rearrangement links TRBV19 to TRBJ2-3; D may be TRBD2 (6 bases). The CDR3 sequence is 14 residues long. Germline V gives CDR1 LNHDA, CDR2 SQIVND (reference sequence). Between the trimmed V and J ends, which lost 7 bases and 0 bases, there was a span of 11 bases.

The CDR3: CASSPGPPKGNQPQHF. CDR3 in DNA: TGTGCCAGCAGCCCCGGCCCTCCCAAAGGCAATCAGCCCCAGCATTTT. The chain links TRBV5-4 to TRBJ1-5, with unresolved D. This CDR3 region has 16 residues. Germline lookup yields CDR1 SGHNT and CDR2 YYREEE (reference sequence). Trimming took off 4 bases at V and 2 bases at J, with 16 bases between the two ends.

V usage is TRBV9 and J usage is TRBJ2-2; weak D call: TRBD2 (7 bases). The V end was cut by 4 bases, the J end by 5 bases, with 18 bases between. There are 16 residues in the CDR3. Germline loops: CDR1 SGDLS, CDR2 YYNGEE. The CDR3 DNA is TGTGCCAGCAGCCCTCCCTGGGGGCGGGAGACCGGGGAGCTGTTTTTT. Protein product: CASSPPWGRETGELFF.

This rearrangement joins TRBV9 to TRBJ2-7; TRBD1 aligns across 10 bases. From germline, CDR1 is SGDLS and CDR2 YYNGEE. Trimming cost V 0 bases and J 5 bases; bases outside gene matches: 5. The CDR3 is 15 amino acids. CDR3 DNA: TGTGCCAGCAGCGTAGTGGGACAGGGGATCGACGAGCAGTACTTC. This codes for CASSVVGQGIDEQYF.

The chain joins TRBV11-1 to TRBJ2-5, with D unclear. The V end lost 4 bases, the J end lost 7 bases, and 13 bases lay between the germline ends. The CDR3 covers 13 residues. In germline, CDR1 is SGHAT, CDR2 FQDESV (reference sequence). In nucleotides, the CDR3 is TGTGCCAGCAGCTCGACGGGCCCCGGGACCCAGTACTTC. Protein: CASSSTGPGTQYF.

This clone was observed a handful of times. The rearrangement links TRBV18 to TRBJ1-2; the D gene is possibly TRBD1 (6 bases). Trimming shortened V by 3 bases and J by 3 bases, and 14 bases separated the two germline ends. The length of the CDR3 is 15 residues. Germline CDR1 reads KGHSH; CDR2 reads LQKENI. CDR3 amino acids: CASSPVQGVDYGYTF. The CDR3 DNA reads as TGTGCCAGCTCACCTGTACAGGGCGTCGACTATGGCTACACCTTC.

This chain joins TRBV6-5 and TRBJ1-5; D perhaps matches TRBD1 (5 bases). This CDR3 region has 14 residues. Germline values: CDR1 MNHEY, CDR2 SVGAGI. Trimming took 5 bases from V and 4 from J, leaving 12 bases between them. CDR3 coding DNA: TGTGCCAGCAGTCCCCAAGGGGCAAATCAGCCCCAGCATTTT. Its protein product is CASSPQGANQPQHF.

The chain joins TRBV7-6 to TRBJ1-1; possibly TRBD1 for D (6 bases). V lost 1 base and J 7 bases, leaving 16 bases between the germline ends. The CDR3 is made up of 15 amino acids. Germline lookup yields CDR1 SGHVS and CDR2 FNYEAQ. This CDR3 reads CASSLGGGYPGEAFF. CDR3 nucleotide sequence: TGTGCCAGCAGCTTAGGAGGGGGATACCCCGGTGAAGCTTTCTTT.

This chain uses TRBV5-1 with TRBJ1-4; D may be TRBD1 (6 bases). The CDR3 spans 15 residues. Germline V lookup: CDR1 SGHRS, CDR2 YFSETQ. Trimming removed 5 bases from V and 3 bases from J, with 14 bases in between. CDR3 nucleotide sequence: TGCGCCAGCAGTTACAGAGGGGGGTCTAATGAAAAACTGTTTTTT. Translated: CASSYRGGSNEKLFF.

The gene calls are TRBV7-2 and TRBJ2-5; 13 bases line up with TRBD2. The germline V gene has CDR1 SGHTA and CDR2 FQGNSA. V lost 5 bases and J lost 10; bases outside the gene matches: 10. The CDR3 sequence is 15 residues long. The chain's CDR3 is CASSPTSGGAGGQYF. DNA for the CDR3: TGTGCCAGCAGCCCAACTAGCGGGGGGGCTGGGGGCCAGTACTTC. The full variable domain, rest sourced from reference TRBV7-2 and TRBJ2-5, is GAGVSQSPSNKVTEKGKDVELRCDPISGHTALYWYRQSLGQGLEFLIYFQGNSAPDKSGLPSDRFSAERTGGSVSTLTIQRTQQEDSAVYLCASSPTSGGAGGQYFGPGTRLLVL.